The present TCR beta chain was sequenced within a study of shared T cell receptors in the human thymus. Some clones are missing from TCRdb's copy, which holds only in-frame ones; the method was immunoSEQ multiplex PCR. The sample includes about 660,000 clones, around 87% of them seen just once. Germline V gene lookup returns CDR1 MNHNS and CDR2 SASEGT. Between the trimmed V and J ends, which lost 3 bases and 0 bases, there was a span of 14 bases. This CDR3 is built from 16 residues. The same data also went into a second study, on human thymus T cells. As that report states: Healthy Finnish infants having corrective surgery for congenital heart defects served as donors. The thymus was resected at corrective cardiac surgery. Gene usage (both V and J) appeared biased in thymic and blood repertoires. Related work showed strongly overlapping thymic repertoires across unrelated individuals.

Sequencing was done on a sample of thymocytes. The TCR comes from a boy in the first two years of life with a congenital heart defect. V and J are TRBV6-1 and TRBJ1-1, with D possibly being TRBD1 (6 bases). The chain's CDR3 is CASSERWDTMNTEAFF. CDR3 DNA sequence: TGTGCCAGCAGTGAGCGTTGGGACACGATGAACACTGAAGCTTTCTTT.